This T cell receptor beta chain was recovered during a study of blood T cell repertoires in COVID-19. This table comes from immunoSEQ multiplex PCR, and its TCRdb copy is limited to in-frame clones, with some not included. The sample holds 400,000 to 500,000 clones, more than 75% seen once. The CDR3 runs to 13 residues. Trimming removed 0 bases at V and 4 bases at J, with 6 bases between. In germline, CDR1 is SGHTA, CDR2 FQGNSA. Note on this clone: The sample carries other DNA sequences with the same CDR3.

Input material: PBMCs or T cells enriched from blood (not recorded which). The genes are TRBV7-2 and TRBJ1-2; D is ambiguous. This TCR derives from a woman aged 40-49 years who had recovered from COVID-19. CDR3 DNA: TGTGCCAGCAGCTTAGCTGAGGGCTATGGCTACACCTTC. Its translation: CASSLAEGYGYTF.